This T cell receptor (beta chain) appears in the sequencing data of a study of Ad26.COV2.S vaccination and SARS-CoV-2 variants. This clone was recorded once. Repertoires were generated with immunoSEQ multiplex PCR, while TCRdb's copy carries only in-frame clones and drops some. The sample holds about 480,000 clones, roughly 85% seen once. There are 14 residues in the CDR3. V was trimmed by 10 bases and J by 0 bases, leaving 15 bases between them. Germline CDR1 and CDR2: LNHDA and SQIVND (reference sequence). Described treatment: roughly 19 received Ad26.COV2.S at low or high dose, single or two shots; roughly five received placebo; per-sample allocation not given. After the first vaccine or placebo injection, samples were drawn on day 63.

This chain joins TRBV19 and TRBJ1-2; TRBD1 is a possible D gene (5 bases). The sequenced sample was peripheral blood, obtained in a trial of Ad26.COV2.S vaccine versus placebo. The TCR comes from a person aged 18-60 years who received the Ad26.COV2.S COVID-19 vaccine or a placebo. CDR3 bases: TGTGCCACTAGGAGGGGTACGCCTAACTATGGCTACACCTTC. Translated, it gives CATRRGTPNYGYTF.